This TCR beta chain appears in the sequencing data of a study of T cells after yellow fever vaccination. Study overall: Low-cell-number fractions underwent preparation using SMART-Seq v4 Ultra Low Input.

CDR1 and CDR2 from the germline V gene are SGHTA and FQGNSA. There are 13 residues in the CDR3. V dropped 5 bases and J dropped 4 bases, with 10 bases sitting between them. Points from the study as a whole: Subsequent to the booster, the majority of primary-vaccination clones reappeared (around 95% CD4, 70% to 90% CD8). On re-exposure, the response was weaker but peaked faster, at day 5 versus 15.

As TCR cDNA was made by 5'RACE template switching, a universal primer site and UMIs were added. TCRdb itself ran the 5' RACE reads through MiXCR, one entry per CDR3 protein. In the table there are hundreds of thousands of distinct CDR3 sequences, less than 20% of which are singletons. There are a few counts of this clonotype. Its antigen remains unidentified. This receptor was obtained from a man aged 25-45 years who received the YFV17D yellow fever vaccine. The chain is built from TRBV7-2 and TRBJ2-3; D remains unclear. Sequences were derived from PBMCs, sampled 15 days after the yellow fever booster vaccination. Here the CDR3 reads CASSLFSPDTQYF. DNA of the CDR3: TGTGCCAGCAGCCTTTTCAGCCCAGATACGCAGTATTTT.